This T cell receptor (beta chain) was found in a study of shared clonotypes between healthy human individuals. Naivety among CD8 cells was defined by CD45RO negativity and positive CCR7 selection, thereby excluding terminally differentiated effector memory CD45RA+ cells. This CDR3 region has 12 residues. V lost 7 bases, J lost 5 bases, and 8 bases stayed unmatched. Per the germline V gene, CDR1 is SQVTM and CDR2 is ANQGSEA. Clones were read by immunoSEQ multiplex PCR, and TCRdb kept only the in-frame ones, dropping some. The repertoire holds about 1.9 million clones, with around 93% as singletons. Material for sequencing was naive CD8+ T cells from PBMCs. This clonotype was sampled from a man aged 18 to 30 in good health. Some clones in this sample may be carry-over from other donors' samples. The chain is built from TRBV29-1 and TRBJ2-7; 7 positions agree with TRBD2. CDR3 loop: CSAKGSGNEQYF. CDR3 sequence (DNA): TGCAGCGCAAAGGGGAGCGGGAACGAGCAGTACTTC.